This T cell receptor beta chain was captured in a study of blood T cell repertoires in COVID-19. Study-wide context: Collection of acute and convalescent COVID-19 samples took place in the United States, Italy and Spain.

Profiled with immunoSEQ multiplex PCR; TCRdb holds only in-frame clones, not every one. The sample consists of around 97,000 clones, around 87% of them appearing once. This clone was recorded once. Germline assignment: CDR1 ENHRY and CDR2 SYGVKD. J was trimmed by 0 bases and V by 7 bases; bases with no gene match: 5. The CDR3 runs 16 residues. The sequencing input was peripheral blood. The chain recombines TRBV10-3 with TRBJ2-6; the match to TRBD1 covers 8 bases. This receptor was identified in a human donor in a cohort sampled during active COVID-19. CDR3 sequence: CAITSDRASGANVLTF. The CDR3 nucleotides read TGTGCCATCACCTCGGACAGGGCCTCTGGGGCCAACGTCCTGACTTTC.